The sequence of this T cell receptor beta chain was determined in a study of OX40 agonist ivuxolimab in advanced cancers. Regarding the study as a whole: CD4+ and CD8+ blood T cells expanded clonally by week 6 at 0.1 to 3.0 mg/kg. In CD8+ T cells, expanded clones were on average more numerous than in CD4+. Nonresponders included some who also had low normalized T-cell clonal expansion.

Trimming cost V 0 bases and J 3 bases, with 6 bases left between them. The CDR3 totals 13 residues. CDR1 and CDR2 from the germline V gene are GTSNPN and SVGIG (reference sequence). On this clone itself: Its target is not known.

Measured with immunoSEQ multiplex PCR; TCRdb has only the in-frame clones, and not every one. The sample lists 55,000 to 65,000 clones; roughly 86% were seen once. The starting material was CD4+ or CD8+ T cells sorted from blood, obtained in a trial of the OX40 agonist ivuxolimab. The TCR originated in an adult with an advanced solid tumor such as melanoma, head and neck, liver or kidney cancer. The rearrangement joins TRBV30 to TRBJ1-3, with no clear D. This chain's CDR3 is CAWSVVVGNTIYF. Here the CDR3 DNA reads TGTGCCTGGAGTGTAGTTGTTGGAAACACCATATATTTT.